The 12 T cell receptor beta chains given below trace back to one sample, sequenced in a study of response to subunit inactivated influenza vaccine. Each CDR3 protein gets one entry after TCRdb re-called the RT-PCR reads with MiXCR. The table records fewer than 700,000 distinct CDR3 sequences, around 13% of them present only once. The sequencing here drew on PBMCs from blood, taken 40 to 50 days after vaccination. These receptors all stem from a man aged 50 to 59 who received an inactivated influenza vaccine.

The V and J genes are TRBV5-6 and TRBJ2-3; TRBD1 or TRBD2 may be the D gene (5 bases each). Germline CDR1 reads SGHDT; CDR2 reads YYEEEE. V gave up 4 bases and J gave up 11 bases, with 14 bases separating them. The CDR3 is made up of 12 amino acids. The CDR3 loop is CASSLGTPEQYF. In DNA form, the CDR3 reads TGTGCCAGCAGCCTGGGGACCCCCGAGCAGTATTTT. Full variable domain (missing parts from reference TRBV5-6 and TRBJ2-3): DAGVTQSPTHLIKTRGQQVTLRCSPKSGHDTVSWYQQALGQGPQFIFQYYEEEERQRGNFPDRFSGHQFPNYSSELNVNALLLGDSALYLCASSLGTPEQYFGPGTRLTVL.

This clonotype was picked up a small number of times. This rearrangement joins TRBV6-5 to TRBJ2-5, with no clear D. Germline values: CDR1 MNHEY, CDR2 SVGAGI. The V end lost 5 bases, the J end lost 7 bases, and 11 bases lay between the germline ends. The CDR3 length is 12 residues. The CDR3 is CASSQTTGTQYF. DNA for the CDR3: TGTGCCAGCAGTCAGACAACGGGGACCCAGTACTTC.

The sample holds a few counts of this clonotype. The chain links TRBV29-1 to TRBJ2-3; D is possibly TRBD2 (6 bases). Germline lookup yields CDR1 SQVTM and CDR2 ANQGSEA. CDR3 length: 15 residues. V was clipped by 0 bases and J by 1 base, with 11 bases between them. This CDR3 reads CSVEDTRGGTDTQYF. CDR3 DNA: TGCAGCGTTGAAGATACGCGCGGGGGCACAGATACGCAGTATTTT.

The CDR3 region is CASSQDLGPNEQFF. The CDR3 bases are TGCGCCAGCAGCCAAGATTTGGGGCCCAATGAGCAGTTCTTC. The chain joins TRBV4-1 to TRBJ2-1; weak D call: TRBD1 (5 bases). Germline assignment: CDR1 MGHRA and CDR2 YSYEKL. The CDR3 runs to 14 residues. V was shortened by 0 bases and J by 6 bases, with 9 bases between the two germline ends.

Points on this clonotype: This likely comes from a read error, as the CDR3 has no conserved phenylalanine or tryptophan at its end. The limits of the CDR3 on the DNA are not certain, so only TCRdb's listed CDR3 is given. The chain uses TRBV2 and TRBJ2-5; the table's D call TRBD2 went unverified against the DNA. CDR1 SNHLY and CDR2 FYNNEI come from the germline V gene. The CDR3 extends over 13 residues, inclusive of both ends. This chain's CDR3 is CASIVSSGGSPFL.

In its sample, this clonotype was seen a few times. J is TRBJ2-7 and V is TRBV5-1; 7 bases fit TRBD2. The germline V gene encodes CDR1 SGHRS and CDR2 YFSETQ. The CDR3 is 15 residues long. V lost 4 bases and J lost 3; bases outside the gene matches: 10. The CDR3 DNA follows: TGCGCCAGCAGCACGAGCGGGGAGGTTTTCTACGAGCAGTACTTC. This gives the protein CASSTSGEVFYEQYF.

This CDR3 reads CASSLQGVDQPQHF. The CDR3 DNA sequence: TGCGCCAGCAGCTTACAGGGGGTAGATCAGCCCCAGCATTTT. The gene calls are TRBV5-1 and TRBJ1-5, with 8 bases matching TRBD1. Germline lookup yields CDR1 SGHRS and CDR2 YFSETQ. This CDR3 contains 14 residues. Trimming cost V 2 bases and J 5 bases; bases outside gene matches: 3.

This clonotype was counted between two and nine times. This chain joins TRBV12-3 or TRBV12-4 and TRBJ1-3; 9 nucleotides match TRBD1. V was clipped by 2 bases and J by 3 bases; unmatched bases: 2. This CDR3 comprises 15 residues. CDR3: CASSLYRGLGNTIYF. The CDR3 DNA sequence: TGTGCCAGCAGTTTATACAGGGGGCTTGGAAACACCATATATTTT.

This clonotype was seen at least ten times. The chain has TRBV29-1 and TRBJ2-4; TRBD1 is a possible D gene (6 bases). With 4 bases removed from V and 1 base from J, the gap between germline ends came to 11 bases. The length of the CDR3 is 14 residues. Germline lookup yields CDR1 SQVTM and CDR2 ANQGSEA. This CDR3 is CSVVIQGAKNIQYF. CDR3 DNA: TGCAGCGTTGTAATTCAGGGGGCCAAAAACATTCAGTACTTC.

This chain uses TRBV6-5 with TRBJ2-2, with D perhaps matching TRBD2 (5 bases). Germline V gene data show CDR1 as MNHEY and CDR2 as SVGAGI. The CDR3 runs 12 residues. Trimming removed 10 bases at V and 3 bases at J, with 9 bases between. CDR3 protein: CATRGYTGELFF. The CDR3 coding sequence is TGTGCCACCCGAGGGTACACCGGGGAGCTGTTTTTT.

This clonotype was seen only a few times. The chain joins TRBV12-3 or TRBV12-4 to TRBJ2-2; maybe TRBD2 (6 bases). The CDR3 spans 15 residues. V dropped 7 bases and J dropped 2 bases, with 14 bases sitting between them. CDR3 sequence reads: CASNVGGLNTGELFF. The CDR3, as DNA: TGTGCCAGCAACGTGGGGGGACTCAACACCGGGGAGCTGTTTTTT.

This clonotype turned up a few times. In DNA, the CDR3 is TGTGCCAGCAGTTATTGGCGGAACACAGATACGCAGTATTTT. It is translated as CASSYWRNTDTQYF. The rearrangement links TRBV12-3 or TRBV12-4 to TRBJ2-3, with unresolved D. This CDR3 contains 14 residues. Trimming took off 4 bases at V and 2 bases at J, with 10 bases between the two ends.